This T cell receptor (beta chain) was profiled in a study of blood T cell repertoires in COVID-19. This table comes from immunoSEQ multiplex PCR, and its TCRdb copy is limited to in-frame clones, with some not included. The sample contains a few hundred thousand clones, 82% of which appear only once. Germline V gene data show CDR1 as MNHNS and CDR2 as SASEGT. This CDR3 comprises 17 residues. V was pared by 2 bases and J by 0 bases, with 9 bases of the junction left unmatched. The V gene is TRBV6-1, the J gene TRBJ2-7; the match to TRBD2 covers 8 bases. This TCR derives from a man between 40 and 49 years old who had been exposed to COVID-19. Material: PBMCs or T cells enriched from blood (not recorded which). CDR3 protein: CASSEMPSGPSSYEQYF. For the CDR3, the DNA is TGTGCCAGCAGTGAAATGCCTAGCGGGCCATCCTCCTACGAGCAGTACTTC.